Below are 18 T cell receptor beta chains sequenced from a single sample in a study of shared clonotypes between healthy human individuals. Clones were read by immunoSEQ multiplex PCR, and TCRdb kept only the in-frame ones, dropping some. The table shows around 2.5 million clones, with more than 85% occurring only once. Sequenced material: naive CD4+ T cells from PBMCs. Indicated subset: CD45RA+ positively selected. These receptors were obtained from a man aged 18-30 years in good health. Some clones in this sample may be carry-over from other donors' samples.

This rearrangement joins TRBV7-3 to TRBJ2-3; TRBD2 might be the D (6 bases). The CDR3 is 14 residues long. Germline V gene sequence: CDR1 SGHTA, CDR2 FQGTGA. Trimming cost V 5 bases and J 3 bases, with 12 bases left between them. The CDR3 DNA reads as TGTGCCAGCAGCAAGGGAGGCCTAACAGATACGCAGTATTTT. Protein sequence: CASSKGGLTDTQYF.

The chain has TRBV7-8 and TRBJ2-1; either TRBD1 or TRBD2 may fit D (6 bases each). The CDR3 is 18 residues long. Germline CDR1 is SGHVS and CDR2 is FQNEAQ. V shed 1 base and J shed 3 bases, with 19 bases lying between them. CDR3 nucleotides: TGTGCCAGCAGCTTAGTATCCGGGGGCCTAGCATACTACAATGAGCAGTTCTTC. It is translated as CASSLVSGGLAYYNEQFF.

The chain employs TRBV5-4 and TRBJ2-1; 10 bases line up with TRBD1. The CDR3 is 15 amino acids. Looked up from germline, CDR1 is SGHNT and CDR2 is YYREEE (reference sequence). The ends lost 3 bases at V and 7 bases at J; junction bases unmatched: 7. The CDR3 nucleotides read TGTGCCAGCAGCTCTAGACAGGGGGCGTTGAATGAGCAGTTCTTC. This sequence encodes CASSSRQGALNEQFF. The complete variable domain, with remaining parts taken from reference TRBV5-4 and TRBJ2-1, reads ETGVTQSPTHLIKTRGQQVTLRCSSQSGHNTVSWYQQALGQGPQFIFQYYREEENGRGNFPPRFSGLQFPNYSSELNVNALELDDSALYLCASSSRQGALNEQFFGPGTRLTVL.

V is TRBV5-6 and J is TRBJ2-1; TRBD2 matches at 8 bases. From germline, CDR1 is SGHDT and CDR2 YYEEEE. The CDR3 has 17 residues. Trimming took 0 bases from V and 4 from J; bases not matched to a gene: 9. The CDR3 region has the DNA TGTGCCAGCAGCTTGGCCCTGCGTCTAGCGGGTTACAATGAGCAGTTCTTC. Encoded protein: CASSLALRLAGYNEQFF.

V and J are TRBV4-1 and TRBJ1-2; possibly TRBD1 for D (5 bases). The V end was cut by 1 base, the J end by 2 bases, with 14 bases between. CDR1 is MGHRA, CDR2 YSYEKL, per germline. The CDR3 sequence is 16 residues long. CDR3 DNA: TGCGCCAGCAGCCAAGCCCAATCACAGGCAAACTATGGCTACACCTTC. Translation gives CASSQAQSQANYGYTF.

The V and J genes are TRBV28 and TRBJ1-1; 9 nucleotides align to TRBD1. Looked up from germline, CDR1 is MDHEN and CDR2 is SYDVKM. The CDR3 has 16 residues. The trim removed 4 bases at V and 7 bases at J, leaving 13 bases unmatched. CDR3 sequence reads: CASSSPGTGLWGEAFF. CDR3 nucleotides: TGTGCCAGCAGTTCGCCCGGGACAGGGCTTTGGGGTGAAGCTTTCTTT.

This sequence joins TRBV28 and TRBJ1-2; D unresolved. There are 12 residues in the CDR3. V was shortened by 6 bases and J by 3 bases, with 8 bases between the two germline ends. Per the germline V gene, CDR1 is MDHEN and CDR2 is SYDVKM. The CDR3 DNA is TGTGCCAGCAGGCGGGCAGACTATGGCTACACCTTC. Encoded protein: CASRRADYGYTF.

A word on this clone: This same CDR3 is encoded by further DNA sequences in the sample. The chain recombines TRBV29-1 with TRBJ2-1, with 10 bases that match TRBD2. V shed 5 bases, J shed 0 bases, and the junction held 1 base outside the gene matches. The CDR3 contains 14 residues. Germline lookup yields CDR1 SQVTM and CDR2 ANQGSEA. Here the CDR3 reads CSVRTSGSYNEQFF. The CDR3 DNA reads TGCAGCGTTCGGACTAGCGGCTCCTACAATGAGCAGTTCTTC.

DNA of the CDR3: TGTGCCAGCGGATTAGCGGGAGGGCACAATGAGCAGTTCTTC. It translates to CASGLAGGHNEQFF. The chain recombines TRBV6-5 with TRBJ2-1; TRBD2 matches at 11 bases. Germline V CDR1 and CDR2: MNHEY, SVGAGI. The CDR3 totals 14 residues. Trimming took 8 bases from V and 5 from J; bases not matched to a gene: 5.

Note on this clone: Other DNA sequences of this sample code for an identical CDR3. The chain links TRBV7-2 to TRBJ2-7; tentatively, D is TRBD1 (5 bases). CDR1 and CDR2 (germline): SGHTA, FQGNSA. The CDR3 is 14 residues long. V was cut by 3 bases and J by 0 bases, with 9 bases left in between. The CDR3 sequence is CASSFQGSSYEQYF. CDR3 nucleotide sequence: TGTGCCAGCAGCTTTCAGGGTTCCTCCTACGAGCAGTACTTC.

As DNA, the CDR3 is TGTGCCAGCAGCTTGGCGGGGGTAGGACAGCCCCAGCATTTT. Its translation: CASSLAGVGQPQHF. The V call is TRBV5-5, the J call TRBJ1-5; D might be TRBD1 (5 bases). V lost 0 bases, J lost 7 bases, and 11 bases lay in between. The CDR3 spans 14 residues. Germline V gene lookup returns CDR1 SGHKS and CDR2 YYEKEE (reference sequence).

The V and J genes are TRBV5-8 and TRBJ2-3; perhaps TRBD2 as D (5 bases). The CDR3 totals 14 residues. V lost 3 bases and J lost 0, with 8 bases in between. Germline assignment: CDR1 SGHTS and CDR2 YDEGEE. The DNA of the CDR3 is TGTGCCAGCAGCTCCCGAGGGAGCACAGATACGCAGTATTTT. It yields the protein CASSSRGSTDTQYF.

The chain uses TRBV28 and TRBJ2-1; D possibly corresponds to TRBD2 (7 bases). Germline V CDR1 and CDR2: MDHEN, SYDVKM. This CDR3 comprises 17 residues. V was shortened by 0 bases and J by 8 bases, with 20 bases between the two germline ends. In DNA form, the CDR3 reads TGTGCCAGCAGTTTATGGGGCCGGGGGGCCGCCCTCTATGAGCAGTTCTTC. This codes for CASSLWGRGAALYEQFF.

The chain couples TRBV27 to TRBJ2-7, with D perhaps being TRBD1 or TRBD2 (5 bases each). V shed 3 bases and J shed 5 bases, with 11 bases lying between them. The CDR3 runs to 13 residues. Germline V gives CDR1 MNHEY, CDR2 SMNVEV (reference sequence). CDR3 residues: CASSFVGTHEQYF. CDR3 bases: TGTGCCAGCAGTTTCGTAGGGACCCACGAGCAGTACTTC.

The rearrangement uses TRBV29-1 and TRBJ2-3; possibly TRBD2 for D (6 bases). The CDR3 is 15 amino acids. The V and J ends lost 1 base and 4 bases respectively, with 15 bases between them. Germline CDR1 is SQVTM and CDR2 is ANQGSEA. The CDR3 here is CSVEGRVDFADTQYF. The CDR3 DNA sequence: TGCAGCGTTGAAGGGAGGGTTGATTTCGCAGATACGCAGTATTTT.

The chain couples TRBV5-4 to TRBJ2-5, with 8 bases identical to TRBD2. Per the germline V gene, CDR1 is SGHNT and CDR2 is YYREEE (reference sequence). Unmatched junction bases numbered 9, after V lost 0 bases and J lost 2 bases. This CDR3 has 17 residues. CDR3 region: CASSLVGSGVYQETQYF. DNA of the CDR3: TGTGCCAGCAGCTTGGTCGGTAGCGGGGTTTATCAAGAGACCCAGTACTTC. The full variable domain, rest sourced from reference TRBV5-4 and TRBJ2-5, is ETGVTQSPTHLIKTRGQQVTLRCSSQSGHNTVSWYQQALGQGPQFIFQYYREEENGRGNFPPRFSGLQFPNYSSELNVNALELDDSALYLCASSLVGSGVYQETQYFGPGTRLLVL.

V gene TRBV7-9 combines with J gene TRBJ1-2; 7 nucleotides line up with TRBD1. Trimming at V came to 6 bases and at J to 3 bases, leaving 10 bases not matched to a gene. This CDR3 has 15 amino acids. From germline, CDR1 is SEHNR and CDR2 FQNEAQ (reference sequence). DNA for the CDR3: TGTGCCAGCAGTATACCGAGGGGGACAGACTATGGCTACACCTTC. It is translated as CASSIPRGTDYGYTF.

The rearrangement links TRBV29-1 to TRBJ1-1; no reliable D call. CDR1 SQVTM and CDR2 ANQGSEA come from the germline V gene. The V end was cut by 3 bases, the J end by 1 base, with 12 bases between. The CDR3 spans 14 residues. CDR3 sequence: CSVEVGFRNTEAFF. CDR3 nucleotide sequence: TGCAGCGTTGAGGTTGGATTCCGGAACACTGAAGCTTTCTTT.